The 25 T cell receptor beta chains below come from one sample, sequenced in a study of T cell repertoires in cytomegalovirus infection (dated by TCRdb to the late 2010s). The instrument given in TCRdb is Illumina HiSeq 1500. TCRdb handled the public reads itself, with Q25 trimming in fastp and clone calling in MiXCR, and kept productive beta chains. Every entry covers one CDR3 protein and lists the most common genes and DNA from its rows. The sample profile shows over 150,000 distinct CDR3 sequences; roughly 19% of them were found once. The top ten clonotypes cover 2.5% to 3% of the sample. The sample consisted of PBMCs. The receptors derive from a human donor in good health (CMV status not recorded). Some clones in this sample may be carry-over from other donors' samples.

This clonotype has ten or more counts. The chain employs TRBV11-1 and TRBJ1-6; D gene ambiguous. The germline V gene has CDR1 SGHAT and CDR2 FQDESV (reference sequence). This CDR3 is 11 amino acids long. The V end lost 4 bases, the J end lost 14 bases, and 9 bases lay between the germline ends. The CDR3 DNA sequence: TGTGCCAGCAGCTCACAGCTCTCCCTCCACTTT. It codes for CASSSQLSLHF.

This clonotype was seen only a few times. V and J are TRBV7-3 and TRBJ1-5, with a tentative D call TRBD1 (5 bases). Germline values: CDR1 SGHTA, CDR2 FQGTGA. V was pared by 1 base and J by 7 bases, with 8 bases between. The CDR3 consists of 13 residues. The CDR3 DNA sequence: TGTGCCAGCAGCTTAATGGGGGACCAGCCCCAGCATTTT. This sequence encodes CASSLMGDQPQHF.

In this sample, this clonotype turned up a few times. V usage is TRBV7-9 and J usage is TRBJ1-5, with D possibly being TRBD1 (6 bases). V lost 3 bases to trimming and J lost 0 bases, with 15 bases between them. The CDR3 sequence is 17 residues long. In germline, CDR1 is SEHNR, CDR2 FQNEAQ (reference sequence). The DNA of the CDR3 is TGTGCCAGCAGCTTCGAGACAGGCTTATATAGCAATCAGCCCCAGCATTTT. Residues: CASSFETGLYSNQPQHF.

There are a few counts of this clonotype. This chain connects TRBV7-8 to TRBJ2-2; 7 positions match TRBD1. V gave up 5 bases and J gave up 6 bases; unmatched junction bases: 9. The CDR3 spans 15 residues. CDR1 and CDR2 (germline): SGHVS, FQNEAQ. The CDR3 reads CASSRRDRGSGELFF. CDR3 coding DNA: TGTGCCAGCAGCCGCCGGGACAGAGGATCCGGGGAGCTGTTTTTT.

The sample holds many counts of this clonotype. The chain carries TRBV6-2 or TRBV6-3 and TRBJ1-5; a weak D match, TRBD1 (5 bases). V dropped 0 bases and J dropped 6 bases, with 18 bases sitting between them. Germline CDR1 MNHEY, CDR2 SVGEGT. This CDR3 is 17 amino acids long. The CDR3 DNA reads TGTGCCAGCAGTTACTCCGTGGGAACAGGAGGCATTCAGCCCCAGCATTTT. Amino acids: CASSYSVGTGGIQPQHF.

The V call is TRBV5-4, the J call TRBJ2-1; possibly TRBD1 or TRBD2 for D (5 bases each). Trimming pared 3 bases from V and 9 bases from J, leaving 19 bases between. The CDR3 sequence is 15 residues long. CDR1 is SGHNT and CDR2 is YYREEE in the germline V gene (reference sequence). Here the CDR3 DNA reads TGTGCCAGCAGCTCTCCCGGGACCTCCTGGGGTGAGCAGTTCTTC. Translating gives CASSSPGTSWGEQFF.

CDR3 region: CASSQDSAAANTGELFF. The CDR3 DNA reads TGCGCCAGCAGCCAAGACTCCGCGGCTGCGAACACCGGGGAGCTGTTTTTT. The chain has TRBV4-3 and TRBJ2-2; no definite D call. The V gene's germline CDR1 is LGHNA and CDR2 YSLEER. The length of the CDR3 is 17 residues. Trimming removed 0 bases from V and 0 bases from J, with 11 bases in between.

The table lists this clonotype with a few counts. This chain joins TRBV19 and TRBJ1-5; 7 bases align to TRBD1. CDR3 length equals 14 residues. With V trimmed by 6 bases and J by 3 bases, 5 bases remained unmatched. Germline values: CDR1 LNHDA, CDR2 SQIVND (reference sequence). For the CDR3, the DNA is TGTGCCAGTAGACCGACAGGGAACAATCAGCCCCAGCATTTT. Its translation is CASRPTGNNQPQHF. The whole variable domain, remainder taken from reference TRBV19 and TRBJ1-5, is DGGITQSPKYLFRKEGQNVTLSCEQNLNHDAMYWYRQDPGQGLRLIYYSQIVNDFQKGDIAEGYSVSREKKESFPLTVTSAQKNPTAFYLCASRPTGNNQPQHFGDGTRLSIL.

This clonotype was counted a single time. In this CDR3 the conserved last residue, phenylalanine or tryptophan, is missing, so a read error is likely. The CDR3 is CASSRTGDSNQPQHS. Written as DNA, the CDR3 is TGCGCCAGCAGCCGGACAGGGGATAGCAATCAGCCCCAGCATTCT. This rearrangement joins TRBV5-1 to TRBJ1-5, with 9 nucleotides matching TRBD1. Germline lookup yields CDR1 SGHRS and CDR2 YFSETQ. The CDR3 contains 15 residues. Unmatched junction bases numbered 2, after V lost 4 bases and J lost 0 bases.

The chain employs TRBV12-3 or TRBV12-4 and TRBJ1-2; 10 bases line up with TRBD1. The CDR3 extends over 14 amino acids. Trimming took 5 bases from V and 8 from J; bases not matched to a gene: 8. The CDR3 is CASSATGGRRGYTF. The CDR3 DNA reads TGTGCCAGCAGTGCGACAGGGGGCCGTCGGGGCTACACCTTC.

The chain employs TRBV7-9 and TRBJ1-5; 10 bases match TRBD1. Per germline, CDR1 SEHNR and CDR2 FQNEAQ (reference sequence). With V trimmed by 5 bases and J by 7 bases, 8 bases remained unmatched. The length of the CDR3 is 15 residues. The CDR3 spells CASSGPGTGEQPQHF. The CDR3 DNA reads as TGTGCCAGCAGCGGACCCGGGACAGGGGAGCAGCCCCAGCATTTT.

V is TRBV5-1 and J is TRBJ1-1, with 9 bases identical to TRBD1. The CDR3 spans 16 residues. Losses at the gene ends were 0 bases for V and 0 bases for J; bases not matched to a gene: 3. CDR1 SGHRS and CDR2 YFSETQ come from the germline V gene. The CDR3 DNA reads TGCGCCAGCAGCTTGGTGGGACAGGGCATGAACACTGAAGCTTTCTTT. This sequence encodes CASSLVGQGMNTEAFF.

This clonotype has at least ten counts. This chain links TRBV7-2 with TRBJ1-4, with a tentative D call TRBD1 (5 bases). From germline, CDR1 is SGHTA and CDR2 FQGNSA. Trimming took 5 bases from V and 1 from J, leaving 14 bases between them. CDR3 length: 16 amino acids. The CDR3 sequence is CASSPGGGGTNEKLFF. CDR3 DNA: TGTGCCAGCAGCCCCGGTGGCGGGGGAACTAATGAAAAACTGTTTTTT.

This clonotype was recorded a few times. The rearrangement joins TRBV12-3 or TRBV12-4 to TRBJ1-6, with no clear D. CDR3 length: 15 amino acids. Trimming cost V 1 base and J 10 bases, with 14 bases left between them. CDR3 sequence reads: CASSLGKEVRSPLHF. CDR3 sequence (DNA): TGTGCCAGCAGTTTAGGCAAAGAAGTAAGGTCACCCCTCCACTTT.

Details on this clonotype: This may come from a read error, since a much larger clone is one base off. This chain links TRBV6-8 with TRBJ1-3, with D perhaps matching TRBD1 (5 bases). Looked up from germline, CDR1 is MNHGY and CDR2 is SAAAGT. The CDR3 extends over 14 amino acids. The V and J ends lost 7 bases and 8 bases respectively, with 18 bases between them. This CDR3 reads CASMGVSMGHTIYF. Here the CDR3 DNA reads TGTGCCAGCATGGGGGTATCAATGGGGCACACCATATATTTT.

This chain connects TRBV28 to TRBJ2-5; D tentatively reads TRBD1 or TRBD2 (5 bases each). CDR1 and CDR2 from the germline V gene are MDHEN and SYDVKM. This CDR3 is 14 amino acids long. V was trimmed by 2 bases and J by 2 bases, leaving 9 bases between them. DNA of the CDR3: TGTGCCAGCAGTTTAGAGGGGTGGCAAGAGACCCAGTACTTC. This encodes CASSLEGWQETQYF. The full variable domain, rest sourced from reference TRBV28 and TRBJ2-5, is DVKVTQSSRYLVKRTGEKVFLECVQDMDHENMFWYRQDPGLGLRLIYFSYDVKMKEKGDIPEGYSVSREKKERFSLILESASTNQTSMYLCASSLEGWQETQYFGPGTRLLVL.

V and J are TRBV2 and TRBJ2-3; 7 positions agree with TRBD1. This CDR3 contains 15 residues. J gave up 2 bases and V 6 bases, and 8 bases lay outside the gene matches. Germline V lookup: CDR1 SNHLY, CDR2 FYNNEI. CDR3 in DNA: TGTGCCAGCAGAAACCGGGGACAGACCACAGATACGCAGTATTTT. Its protein product is CASRNRGQTTDTQYF.

This clonotype was counted between two and nine times. The V gene is TRBV5-4, the J gene TRBJ2-2; TRBD2 might be the D (6 bases). CDR3 length equals 13 residues. With 5 bases removed from V and 6 bases from J, the gap between germline ends came to 11 bases. Germline V gene sequence: CDR1 SGHNT, CDR2 YYREEE (reference sequence). The CDR3 nucleotides are TGTGCCAGCAGTTTCGGAGGGGCCGGGGAGCTGTTTTTT. It encodes CASSFGGAGELFF.

The V gene is TRBV7-2, the J gene TRBJ2-5; D perhaps matches TRBD1 (6 bases). V was trimmed by 5 bases and J by 5 bases, leaving 15 bases between them. The CDR3 has 14 residues. The germline V gene encodes CDR1 SGHTA and CDR2 FQGNSA. For the CDR3, the DNA is TGTGCCAGCAGCAGGGGGTCCATTTCGGAGACCCAGTACTTC. Protein: CASSRGSISETQYF.

The chain employs TRBV7-3 and TRBJ2-7; 11 bases map to TRBD1. The CDR3 is 13 amino acids. From germline, CDR1 is SGHTA and CDR2 FQGTGA. After removal of 4 bases from V and 5 bases from J, the junction contained 1 base not matched to a gene. The CDR3 sequence is CASSWDRGNEQYF. CDR3 in DNA: TGTGCCAGCAGCTGGGACAGGGGGAACGAGCAGTACTTC. The full variable domain, in which reference TRBV7-3 and TRBJ2-7 provide the parts outside the CDR3, is GAGVSQTPSNKVTEKGKYVELRCDPISGHTALYWYRQSLGQGPEFLIYFQGTGAADDSGLPNDRFFAVRPEGSVSTLKIQRTERGDSAVYLCASSWDRGNEQYFGPGTRLTVT.

This CDR3 is CASSQGLLAGETQYF. The CDR3 DNA reads TGTGCCAGCAGTCAGGGTCTACTAGCGGGAGAGACCCAGTACTTC. The rearrangement uses TRBV12-3 or TRBV12-4 and TRBJ2-5; 9 positions match TRBD2. The CDR3 extends over 15 amino acids. Trimming at V came to 5 bases and at J to 4 bases, leaving 8 bases not matched to a gene.

This clonotype has more than one count but fewer than ten. This chain joins TRBV29-1 and TRBJ2-5, with D hard to call. The ends were cut back, 3 bases at V and 5 bases at J, with 10 bases in the middle. This CDR3 spans 12 amino acids. Per the germline V gene, CDR1 is SQVTM and CDR2 is ANQGSEA. The CDR3 spells CSVDLAQETQYF. The CDR3 DNA follows: TGCAGCGTTGATCTGGCGCAGGAGACCCAGTACTTC.

This chain joins TRBV5-1 and TRBJ1-5; D is ambiguous. Germline V gene lookup returns CDR1 SGHRS and CDR2 YFSETQ. This CDR3 is 15 amino acids long. V lost 0 bases, J lost 4 bases, and 11 bases lay in between. The DNA of the CDR3 is TGCGCCAGCAGCTTGGACGGGGTTGGGAATCAGCCCCAGCATTTT. Its translation: CASSLDGVGNQPQHF. The whole variable domain, filled in from reference TRBV5-1 and TRBJ1-5, reads KAGVTQTPRYLIKTRGQQVTLSCSPISGHRSVSWYQQTPGQGLQFLFEYFSETQRNKGNFPGRFSGRQFSNSRSEMNVSTLELGDSALYLCASSLDGVGNQPQHFGDGTRLSIL.

The V call is TRBV6-1, the J call TRBJ2-1; TRBD1 agrees at 7 bases. The trim removed 5 bases at V and 0 bases at J, leaving 7 bases unmatched. CDR3 length: 16 residues. Germline-derived CDR1 and CDR2 are MNHNS and SASEGT. CDR3 amino acids: CASSYRQGRSYNEQFF. CDR3 in DNA: TGTGCCAGCAGTTACAGACAGGGTCGCTCCTACAATGAGCAGTTCTTC.

The rearrangement joins TRBV4-1 to TRBJ2-7, with 10 bases fitting TRBD1. Germline V lookup: CDR1 MGHRA, CDR2 YSYEKL. V shed 1 base, J shed 5 bases, and the junction held 5 bases outside the gene matches. The CDR3 spans 15 residues. CDR3 loop: CASSQGQGALNEQYF. The CDR3 nucleotides are TGCGCCAGCAGCCAAGGACAGGGGGCGTTGAACGAGCAGTACTTC.